This T cell receptor (beta chain) was profiled in a study of shared clonotypes between healthy human individuals (dated by TCRdb to about 2020). In terms of the full investigation: The cohort comprised two women and a few men aged 18 to 49 years. For each donor, CD4 naive and CD4 memory were each run on three plates, CD8 naive on two plates, and CD8 memory on one plate. To estimate repertoire size and how much clonotype sharing occurs between individuals, the study deeply sequenced the blood TCR repertoires of a handful of healthy adults. To increase sequencing depth and limit assay-specific biases, different laboratories used diverse techniques to prepare libraries and sequence TCR repertoires. Between about 0.9 and 10 billion PBMCs per donor were obtained by leukapheresis. Study-wide findings and limitations: Incomplete sequencing was indicated by rarefaction of sorted-subset datasets, despite the large sequencing depth. Roughly 5% of naive CD4, 3.5% of naive CD8, about 2.4% of memory CD4, and about 0.4% of memory CD8 clonotypes were shared across a few donors. Only blood was sampled, and tissue TCR repertoires likely differ from those in blood. Higher generation probabilities were observed for clonotypes shared by all four sorted-subset donors than for non-shared clonotypes. The genetic and exposure-history diversity represented was limited by the small number of donors. Naive subsets generally had larger estimated clonotype richness than memory subsets. Based on pairwise subsampling, the degree of clonotype sharing among donors was expected to be affected by sequencing depth.

Donors were healthy HIV-negative adults with no recently reported acute infections or vaccinations. Every donor was a Caucasian adult residing in Nashville, Tennessee, USA. CD4+ T cells were enriched by magnetic negative selection, after which naive cells were positively selected on CD45RA and the negative fraction was taken as the memory subset. Blood was obtained by leukapheresis, after which PBMCs were separated by Ficoll-Histopaque density gradient centrifugation and cryopreserved in liquid nitrogen vapor phase. Analytical flow cytometry was used to check the purity and quantity of every magnetically sorted T cell population. Genomic DNA was isolated from every sorted fraction and measured by UV absorbance on a Nanodrop 2000c. As regards this clone: It lacks a known antigen. No quality values exist for individual bases; no much larger clone is one base distant.

Using the deep immunoSEQ assay, multiplex PCR amplified TCR CDR3 regions from genomic DNA. Extracted genomic DNA from each cell subset was spread evenly across all wells of several immunoSEQ 96-well plates, with each plate serving as a replicate. Each replicate PCR for sorted subsets received about 210 ng genomic DNA, equal to tens of thousands of T cell genomes. The purified libraries were quantified using a Qubit 3.0 fluorometer, sized with a Bioanalyzer 2100, and then quantified again using the KAPA Library Quantification kit. Each immunoSEQ 96-well plate was sequenced on its own single-read 150-cycle Illumina NextSeq 550 flow cell. The authors' pipeline ran thus. Because the immunoSEQ output included only junctional sequences and no quality scores, the filtering could not be the same as the filtering used for full-length reads. Sequences were annotated with PyIR, a Python wrapper for IgBLAST v1.9, using IMGT germline references to assign V/J genes and CDR3. Reads were filtered out if the reads had weak V/J assignments (E-value above 1e-6), no CDR3, stop codons, out-of-frame junctions, or ambiguous translated residues. A V3J clonotype was defined by an identical inferred V gene, J gene, and CDR3 amino acid sequence. Percentage overlap between repertoires was calculated by dividing the number of shared unique clonotypes by the size of the smaller repertoire. Repertoire richness was assessed with RTK rarefaction, the Chao1 estimator, and Recon v2.1 estimates of unobserved clonotypes. For all TCRbeta clonotypes obtained by the gDNA method from a handful of donors, generation probabilities were computed with OLGA. The immuneACCESS repertoire file appears here via TCRdb, limited to in-frame rearrangements. These files lack a portion of the clones; in checked studies, under half of the deficit traces to unresolved V genes, and the cause of the others is not known. The DNA was the basis for D and trimming; V, J and clone size are from that table. This sample comprises roughly 1,500,000 clones, approximately 98% of them detected only once. Of the sample, less than 0.55% falls within the top ten clones.

The germline ends are 22 bases apart after V is trimmed by 3 bases and J by 12 bases. The germline V gene (reference sequence) supplies CDR1 SGHNT and CDR2 YYREEE. The CDR3 goes from the cysteine to the phenylalanine over 14 residues. Only the CDR3 portion is preserved as DNA: 42 bases, with reading frame beginning at the first base. This chain is built from TRBV5-4 and TRBJ2-7; the D gene is perhaps TRBD2, from 7 matching bases. The sample consisted of naive CD4+ T cells sorted from blood. The cell subset or site label here, explained by the study, means: CD45RA+ positively selected. The clonotype originates from a man aged 30-40 years in good health. The DNA sequence is TGTGCCAGCAGCTATCAGGGTGAGGGGGGGCTGAGGTACTTC. Its protein product is CASSYQGEGGLRYF. The reference TRBV5-4 and TRBJ2-7 proteins fill in what lies around the CDR3, so the full variable domain reads ETGVTQSPTHLIKTRGQQVTLRCSSQSGHNTVSWYQQALGQGPQFIFQYYREEENGRGNFPPRFSGLQFPNYSSELNVNALELDDSALYLCASSYQGEGGLRYFGPGTRLTVT.